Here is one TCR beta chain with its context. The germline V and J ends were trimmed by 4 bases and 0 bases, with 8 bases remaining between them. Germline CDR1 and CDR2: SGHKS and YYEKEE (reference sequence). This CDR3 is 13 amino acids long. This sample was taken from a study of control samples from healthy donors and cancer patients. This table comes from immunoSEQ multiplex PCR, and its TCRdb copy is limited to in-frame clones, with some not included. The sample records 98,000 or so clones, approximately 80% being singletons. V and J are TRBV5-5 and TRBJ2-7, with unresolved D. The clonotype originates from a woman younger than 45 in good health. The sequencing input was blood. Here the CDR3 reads CASSPMSSYEQYF. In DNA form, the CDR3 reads TGTGCCAGCAGCCCCATGAGCTCCTACGAGCAGTACTTC.